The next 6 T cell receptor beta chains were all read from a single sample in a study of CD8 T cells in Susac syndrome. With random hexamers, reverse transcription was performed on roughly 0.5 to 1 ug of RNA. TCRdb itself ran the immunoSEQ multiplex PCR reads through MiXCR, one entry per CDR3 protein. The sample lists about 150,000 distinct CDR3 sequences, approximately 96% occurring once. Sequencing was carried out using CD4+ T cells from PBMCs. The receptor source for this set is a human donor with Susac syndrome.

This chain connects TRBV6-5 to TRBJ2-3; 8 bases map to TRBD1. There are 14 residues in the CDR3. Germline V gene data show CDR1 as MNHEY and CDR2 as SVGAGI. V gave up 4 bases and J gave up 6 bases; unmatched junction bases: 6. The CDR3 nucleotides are TGTGCCAGCAGTTTCAGACAGGGGCGCGATACGCAGTATTTT. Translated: CASSFRQGRDTQYF.

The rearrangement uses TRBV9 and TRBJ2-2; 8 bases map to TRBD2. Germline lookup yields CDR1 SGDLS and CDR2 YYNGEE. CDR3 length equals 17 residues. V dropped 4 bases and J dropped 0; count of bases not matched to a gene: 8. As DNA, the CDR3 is TGTGCCAGCAGCATCCTGAGCGGGGGCACGAACACCGGGGAGCTGTTTTTT. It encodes CASSILSGGTNTGELFF.

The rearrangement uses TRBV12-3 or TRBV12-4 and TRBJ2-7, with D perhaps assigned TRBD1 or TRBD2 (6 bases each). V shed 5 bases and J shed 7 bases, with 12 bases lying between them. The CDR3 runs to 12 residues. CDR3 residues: CASSLTGREQYF. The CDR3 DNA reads TGTGCCAGCAGTCTCACAGGGAGGGAGCAGTACTTC.

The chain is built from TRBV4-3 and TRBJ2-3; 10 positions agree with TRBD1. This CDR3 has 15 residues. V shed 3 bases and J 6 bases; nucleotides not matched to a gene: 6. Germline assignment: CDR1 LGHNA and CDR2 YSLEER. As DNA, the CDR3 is TGCGCCAGCAGCCATGGCGGACAGGGGGTGGATACGCAGTATTTT. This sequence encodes CASSHGGQGVDTQYF.

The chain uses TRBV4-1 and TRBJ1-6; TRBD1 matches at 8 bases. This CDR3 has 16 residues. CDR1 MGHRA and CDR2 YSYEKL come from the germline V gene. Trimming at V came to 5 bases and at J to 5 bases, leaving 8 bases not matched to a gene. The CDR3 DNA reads TGCGCCAGCAGCTACACGGACAGGGTGAATAATTCACCCCTCCACTTT. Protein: CASSYTDRVNNSPLHF.

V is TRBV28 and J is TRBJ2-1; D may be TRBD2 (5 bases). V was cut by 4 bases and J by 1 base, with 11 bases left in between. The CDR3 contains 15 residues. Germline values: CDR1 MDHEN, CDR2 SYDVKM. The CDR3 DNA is TGTGCCAGCAGTTCTCAGTCGGGGTCCTACAATGAGCAGTTCTTC. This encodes CASSSQSGSYNEQFF. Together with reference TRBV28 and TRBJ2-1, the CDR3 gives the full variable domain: DVKVTQSSRYLVKRTGEKVFLECVQDMDHENMFWYRQDPGLGLRLIYFSYDVKMKEKGDIPEGYSVSREKKERFSLILESASTNQTSMYLCASSSQSGSYNEQFFGPGTRLTVL.